This T cell receptor beta chain was identified in a study of beta chain features in type 1 diabetes. The sequenced template was cDNA made from the entire isolated RNA. Profiled with immunoSEQ multiplex PCR; TCRdb holds only in-frame clones, not every one. The sample lists more than 350,000 clones, about an eighth seen once, with around 0.05% in the top ten. The germline gives CDR1 SGDLS, CDR2 YYNGEE. CDR3 length equals 15 residues. Trimming removed 4 bases from V and 6 bases from J; junction bases left unmatched: 7. Sequenced sample: naive CD4+ T cells from blood. The receptor comes from a woman younger than 30 in good health. J is TRBJ2-2 and V is TRBV9, with 9 bases lining up with TRBD2. CDR3 region: CASSPRLAASGELFF. The CDR3 DNA sequence: TGTGCCAGCAGCCCCAGACTAGCGGCGTCCGGGGAGCTGTTTTTT.